The following is a T cell receptor (beta chain) sequence with its context. Its antigen remains unknown. PCR employed 60 Vbeta and 13 Jbeta primers. Libraries were prepared by immunoSEQ multiplex PCR; TCRdb keeps only in-frame clonotypes and omits some of them. The specimen's table records 38,000 or so clones. Likely unrecorded immune exposures existed in these nominally healthy donors. This specimen comes from a study of cytomegalovirus exposure and HLA in healthy donors. With V trimmed by 1 base and J by 7 bases, 9 bases remained unmatched. The CDR3 loop spans 17 amino acids. The germline CDR1 and CDR2 sequences are SGHTA and FQGNSA. Points from the study as a whole: Altogether, 160 or so TCR beta chains were recorded as cytomegalovirus-associated. TCR beta sequences numbering over 15,000 were associated with HLA alleles at 0.05 false discovery rate in a later analysis.

Input material: PBMCs. The origin of this receptor is a man aged 35 to 55 in good health and CMV-seropositive. V is TRBV7-2 and J is TRBJ2-1; 11 nucleotides match TRBD2. The DNA for the CDR3 is TGTGCCAGCAGCTTAGATCCTAGCGGGAGGCCGGGGAATGAGCAGTTCTTC. Translating gives CASSLDPSGRPGNEQFF.